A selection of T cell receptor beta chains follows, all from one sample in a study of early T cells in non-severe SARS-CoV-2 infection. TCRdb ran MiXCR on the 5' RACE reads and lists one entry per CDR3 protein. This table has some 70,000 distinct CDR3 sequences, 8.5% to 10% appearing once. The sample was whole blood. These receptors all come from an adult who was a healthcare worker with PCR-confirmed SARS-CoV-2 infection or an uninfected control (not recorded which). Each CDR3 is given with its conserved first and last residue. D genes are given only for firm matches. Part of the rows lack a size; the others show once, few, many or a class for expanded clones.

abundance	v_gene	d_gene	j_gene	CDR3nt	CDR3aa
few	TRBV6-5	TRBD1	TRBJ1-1	TGTGCCAGCAGCCGGGACAGTGATGAAGCTTTCTTT	CASSRDSDEAFF
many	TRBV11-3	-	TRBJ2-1	TGTGCCAGCAGCTTAGGGATGGTATTAAACAATGAGCAGTTCTTC	CASSLGMVLNNEQFF
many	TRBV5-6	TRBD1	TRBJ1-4	TGTGCCAGCAGCAGAGGACAGGGGGCGTATGAAAAACTGTTTTTT	CASSRGQGAYEKLFF
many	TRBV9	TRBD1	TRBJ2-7	TGTGCCAGCAGCGTCACGACAGGGGGCGACGAGCAGTACTTC	CASSVTTGGDEQYF
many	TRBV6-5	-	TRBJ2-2	TGTGCCAGCAGGTTAGAAGCCGGGGAGCTGTTTTTT	CASRLEAGELFF
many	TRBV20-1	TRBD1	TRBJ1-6	TGCAGTGCTAGAAGGGACAGGGAAAATTCACCCCTCCACTTT	CSARRDRENSPLHF
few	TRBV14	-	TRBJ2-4	TGTGCCAGCAGCCCTAGGGAGACAAACATTCAGTACTTC	CASSPRETNIQYF
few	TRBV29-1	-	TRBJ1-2	TGCAGCGCCATGGGGGATTTCAACGGCTACACCTTC	CSAMGDFNGYTF
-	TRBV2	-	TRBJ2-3	TGTGCCAGCAGTATAGAGAATACAGATACGCAGTATTTT	CASSIENTDTQYF
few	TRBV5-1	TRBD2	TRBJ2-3	TGCGCCAGCAGCTTGGGGCCTAGCGGGGGCCAACACACAGATACGCAGTATTTT	CASSLGPSGGQHTDTQYF
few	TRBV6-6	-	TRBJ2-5	TGTGCCAGCAGCAATGGAGAGACCCAGTACTTC	CASSNGETQYF
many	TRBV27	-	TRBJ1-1	TGTGCCAGCAGTTTCCTTGGAAATATGAACACTGAAGCTTTCTTT	CASSFLGNMNTEAFF
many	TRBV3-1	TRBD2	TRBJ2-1	TGTGCCAGCTGCACTAGCGGGAGCCACAATGAGCAGTTCTTC	CASCTSGSHNEQFF
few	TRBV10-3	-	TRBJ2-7	TGTGCCGTCCGGGCTTCGAGCTCCTACGAGCAGTACTTC	CAVRASSSYEQYF
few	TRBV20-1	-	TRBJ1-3	TGCAGCGGGTTAGGGTCTGGAAACACCATATATTTT	CSGLGSGNTIYF
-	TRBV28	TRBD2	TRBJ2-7	TGTGCCAGCAGTTCACTAAGAACTAGCGGGAAAAGCTTC	CASSSLRTSGKSF
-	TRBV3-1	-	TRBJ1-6	TGTGCCAGCAGCCCTCAGGGGTATAATTCACCCCTCCACTTT	CASSPQGYNSPLHF
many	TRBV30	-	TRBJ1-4	TGTGCCTGGAGTAGGGGCAGGGAGGTACCCGCAACTAATGAAAAACTGTTTTTT	CAWSRGREVPATNEKLFF
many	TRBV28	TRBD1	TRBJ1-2	TGTGCCAGCAGCCGCGGTATCGTCGGGACAGCTCCCTATGGCTACACCTTC	CASSRGIVGTAPYGYTF
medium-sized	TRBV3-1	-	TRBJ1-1	TGTGCCAGCAGCCCCCAGGGCACTGAAGCTTTCTTT	CASSPQGTEAFF
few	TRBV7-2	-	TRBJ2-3	TGTGCCAGCAGCTTCGGGACAGATACGCAGTATTTT	CASSFGTDTQYF
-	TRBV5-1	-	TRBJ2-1	TGCGCCAGCAGCTTGAACGACAACTACAATGAGCAGTTCTTC	CASSLNDNYNEQFF
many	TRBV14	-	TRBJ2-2	TGTGCCAGCAGCCAACCTTTTGAGGCAGGGGACACCGGGGAGCTGTTTTTT	CASSQPFEAGDTGELFF
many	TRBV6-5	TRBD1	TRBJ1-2	TGTGCCAGCAGTCGACAGGGGAAGTCCGGGACCTATGGCTACACCTTC	CASSRQGKSGTYGYTF
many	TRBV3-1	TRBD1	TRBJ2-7	TGTGCCAGCAGCCCAGGGACAGGGCCCTACGAGCAGTACTTC	CASSPGTGPYEQYF
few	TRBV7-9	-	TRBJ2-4	TGTGCCAGCAGCTTAGAGCAGGGGTGGGCCAAAAACATTCAGTACTTC	CASSLEQGWAKNIQYF
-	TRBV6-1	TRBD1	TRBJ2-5	TGTGCCAGCATCCGACAGGGGCCCCAAGAGACCCAGTACTTC	CASIRQGPQETQYF
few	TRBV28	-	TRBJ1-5	TGTGCCAGCTTGACCCTAAATAGCAATCAGCCCCAGCATTTT	CASLTLNSNQPQHF
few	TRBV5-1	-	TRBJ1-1	TGCGCCAGCAGCTTTGGAGGGGTTGGCACTGAAGCTTTCTTT	CASSFGGVGTEAFF
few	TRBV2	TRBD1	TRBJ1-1	TGTGCCAGCAGAGGGGGGACAGGGAGGAACACTGAAGCTTTCTTT	CASRGGTGRNTEAFF
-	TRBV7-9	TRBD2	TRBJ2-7	TGTGCCAGCGGCGGACTAGCGGGGGGCGAGCAGTACTTC	CASGGLAGGEQYF
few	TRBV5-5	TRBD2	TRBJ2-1	TGTGCCAGCAGCTTGGCATCATGGCTAGCGGGAGGGGTACTTAACAATGAGCAGTTCTTC	CASSLASWLAGGVLNNEQFF